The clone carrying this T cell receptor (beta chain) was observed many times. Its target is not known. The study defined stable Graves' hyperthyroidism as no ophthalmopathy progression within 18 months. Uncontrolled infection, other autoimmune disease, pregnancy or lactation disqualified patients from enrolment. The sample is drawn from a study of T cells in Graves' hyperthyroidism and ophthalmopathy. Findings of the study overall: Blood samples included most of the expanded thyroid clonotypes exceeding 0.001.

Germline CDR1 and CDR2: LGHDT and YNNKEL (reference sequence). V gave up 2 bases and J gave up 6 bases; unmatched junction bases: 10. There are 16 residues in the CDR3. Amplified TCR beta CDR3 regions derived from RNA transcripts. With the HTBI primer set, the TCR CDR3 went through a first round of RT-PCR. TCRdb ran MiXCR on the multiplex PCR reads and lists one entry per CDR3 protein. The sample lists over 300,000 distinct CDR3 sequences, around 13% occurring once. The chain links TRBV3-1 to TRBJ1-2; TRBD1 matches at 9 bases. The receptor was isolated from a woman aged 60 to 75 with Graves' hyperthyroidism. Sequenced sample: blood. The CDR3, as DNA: TGTGCCAGCAGCCAAAGACTAACAGGGGGCGCGGATGGCTACACCTTC. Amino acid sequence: CASSQRLTGGADGYTF.